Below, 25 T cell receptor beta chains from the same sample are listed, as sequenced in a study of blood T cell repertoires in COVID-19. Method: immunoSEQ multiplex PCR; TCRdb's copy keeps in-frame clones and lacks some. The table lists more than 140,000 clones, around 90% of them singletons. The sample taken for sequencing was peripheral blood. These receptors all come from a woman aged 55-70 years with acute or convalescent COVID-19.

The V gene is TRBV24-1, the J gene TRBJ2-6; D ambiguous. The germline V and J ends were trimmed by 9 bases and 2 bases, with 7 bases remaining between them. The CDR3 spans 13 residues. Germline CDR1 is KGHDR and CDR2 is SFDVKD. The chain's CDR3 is CATRGPGANVLTF. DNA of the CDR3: TGTGCCACCCGCGGTCCTGGGGCCAACGTCCTGACTTTC.

CDR3 bases: TGTGCCTCCACAGATTACACAGATACGCAGTATTTT. It yields the protein CASTDYTDTQYF. The chain uses TRBV30 and TRBJ2-3; D not resolved. With 7 bases removed from V and 2 bases from J, the gap between germline ends came to 10 bases. The V gene's germline CDR1 is GTSNPN and CDR2 SVGIG (reference sequence). The CDR3 is 12 residues long.

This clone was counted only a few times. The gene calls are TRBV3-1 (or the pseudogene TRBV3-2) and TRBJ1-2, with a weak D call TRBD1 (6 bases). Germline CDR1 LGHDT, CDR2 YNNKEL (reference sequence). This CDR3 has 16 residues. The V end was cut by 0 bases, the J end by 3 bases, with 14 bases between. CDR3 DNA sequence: TGTGCCAGCAGCCAAGACCCCCAGACAGGAGACTATGGCTACACCTTC. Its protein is CASSQDPQTGDYGYTF.

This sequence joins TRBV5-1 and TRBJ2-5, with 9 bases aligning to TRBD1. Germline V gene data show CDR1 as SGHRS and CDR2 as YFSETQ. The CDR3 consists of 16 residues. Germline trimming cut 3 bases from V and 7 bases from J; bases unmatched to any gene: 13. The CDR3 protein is CASSSGTGRLVGTQYF. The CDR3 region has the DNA TGCGCCAGCAGCTCTGGGACAGGGAGATTGGTGGGGACCCAGTACTTC.

The CDR3 sequence: CASSSRQGRVTEAFF. Here the CDR3 DNA reads TGTGCCAGTAGTTCCCGACAGGGAAGAGTCACTGAAGCTTTCTTT. The V call is TRBV19, the J call TRBJ1-1; 7 bases line up with TRBD1. Unmatched junction bases numbered 10, after V lost 5 bases and J lost 4 bases. Germline lookup yields CDR1 LNHDA and CDR2 SQIVND (reference sequence). CDR3 size: 15 residues.

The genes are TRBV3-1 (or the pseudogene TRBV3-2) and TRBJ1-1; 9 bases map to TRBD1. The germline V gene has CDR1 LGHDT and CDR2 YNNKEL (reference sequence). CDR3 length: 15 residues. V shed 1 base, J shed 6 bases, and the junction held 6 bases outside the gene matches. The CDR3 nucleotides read TGTGCCAGCAGCCAAGCGGGACAGGGTTATTCTGAAGCTTTCTTT. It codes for CASSQAGQGYSEAFF.

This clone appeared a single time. The CDR3 sequence is CSVGGFANTGELFF. The CDR3 DNA follows: TGCAGCGTTGGCGGGTTCGCGAACACCGGGGAGCTGTTTTTT. The genes are TRBV29-1 and TRBJ2-2, with a possible D match to TRBD2 (5 bases). V was trimmed by 4 bases and J by 0 bases, leaving 9 bases between them. CDR1 and CDR2 (germline): SQVTM, ANQGSEA. The CDR3 loop spans 14 amino acids.

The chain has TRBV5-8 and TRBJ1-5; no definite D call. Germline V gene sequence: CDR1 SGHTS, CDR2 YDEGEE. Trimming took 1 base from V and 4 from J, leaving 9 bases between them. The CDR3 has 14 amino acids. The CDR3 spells CASSLFTVNQPQHF. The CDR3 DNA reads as TGTGCCAGCAGCTTGTTCACGGTGAATCAGCCCCAGCATTTT.

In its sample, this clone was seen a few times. This chain's CDR3 is CASSEGPANYGYTF. CDR3 bases: TGTGCCAGCAGTGAGGGGCCCGCTAACTATGGCTACACCTTC. The V call is TRBV6-1, the J call TRBJ1-2; possibly TRBD1 for D (5 bases). The CDR3 extends over 14 amino acids. Germline assignment: CDR1 MNHNS and CDR2 SASEGT. Trimming pared 3 bases from V and 0 bases from J, leaving 8 bases between.

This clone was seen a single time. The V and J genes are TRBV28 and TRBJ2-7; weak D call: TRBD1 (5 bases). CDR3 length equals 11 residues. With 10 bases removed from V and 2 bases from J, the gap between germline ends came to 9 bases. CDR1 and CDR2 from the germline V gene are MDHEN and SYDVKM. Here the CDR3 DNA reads TGTGCCACAATAGGGGCCTACGAGCAGTACTTC. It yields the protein CATIGAYEQYF.

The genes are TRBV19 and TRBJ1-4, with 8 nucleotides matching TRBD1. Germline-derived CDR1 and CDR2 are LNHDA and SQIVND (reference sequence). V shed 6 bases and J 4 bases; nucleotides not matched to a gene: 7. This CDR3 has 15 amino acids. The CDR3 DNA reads TGTGCCAGTAGACCTGGACAGGGAGGTAATGAAAAACTGTTTTTT. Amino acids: CASRPGQGGNEKLFF. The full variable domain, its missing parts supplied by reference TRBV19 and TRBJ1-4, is DGGITQSPKYLFRKEGQNVTLSCEQNLNHDAMYWYRQDPGQGLRLIYYSQIVNDFQKGDIAEGYSVSREKKESFPLTVTSAQKNPTAFYLCASRPGQGGNEKLFFGSGTQLSVL.

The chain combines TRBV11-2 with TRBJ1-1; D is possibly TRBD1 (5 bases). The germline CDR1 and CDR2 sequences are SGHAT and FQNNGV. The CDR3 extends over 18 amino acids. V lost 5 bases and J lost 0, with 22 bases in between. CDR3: CASSHTPPGYPLNTEAFF. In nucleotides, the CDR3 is TGTGCCAGCAGCCACACACCCCCAGGGTATCCGTTGAACACTGAAGCTTTCTTT. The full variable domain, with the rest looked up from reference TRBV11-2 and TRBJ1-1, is EAGVAQSPRYKIIEKRQSVAFWCNPISGHATLYWYQQILGQGPKLLIQFQNNGVVDDSQLPKDRFSAERLKGVDSTLKIQPAKLEDSAVYLCASSHTPPGYPLNTEAFFGQGTRLTVV.

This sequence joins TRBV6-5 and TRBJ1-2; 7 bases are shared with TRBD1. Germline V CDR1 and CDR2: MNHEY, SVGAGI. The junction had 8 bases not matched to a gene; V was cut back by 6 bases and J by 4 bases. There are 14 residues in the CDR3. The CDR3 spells CASRNYRGGYGYTF. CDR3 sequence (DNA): TGTGCCAGCAGAAACTACAGGGGAGGCTATGGCTACACCTTC.

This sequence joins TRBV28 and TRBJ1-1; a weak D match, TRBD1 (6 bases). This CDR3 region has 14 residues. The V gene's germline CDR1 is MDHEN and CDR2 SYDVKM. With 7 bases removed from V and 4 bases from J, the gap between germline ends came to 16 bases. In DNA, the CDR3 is TGTGCCAGCACCCCCTGGGGGCGGGCCACTGAAGCTTTCTTT. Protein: CASTPWGRATEAFF.

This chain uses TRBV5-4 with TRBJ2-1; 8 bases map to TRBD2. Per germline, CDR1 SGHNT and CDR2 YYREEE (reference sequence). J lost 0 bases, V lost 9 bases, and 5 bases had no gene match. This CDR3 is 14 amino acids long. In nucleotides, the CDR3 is TGTGCCACTTTCGGGGGGGGCTCCTACAATGAGCAGTTCTTC. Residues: CATFGGGSYNEQFF.

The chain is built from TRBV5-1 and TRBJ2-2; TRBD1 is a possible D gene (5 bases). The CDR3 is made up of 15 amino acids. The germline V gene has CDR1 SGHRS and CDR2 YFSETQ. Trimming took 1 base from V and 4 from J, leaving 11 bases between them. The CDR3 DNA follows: TGCGCCAGCAGCTTGAACAGGATCGGCACCGGGGAGCTGTTTTTT. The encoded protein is CASSLNRIGTGELFF.

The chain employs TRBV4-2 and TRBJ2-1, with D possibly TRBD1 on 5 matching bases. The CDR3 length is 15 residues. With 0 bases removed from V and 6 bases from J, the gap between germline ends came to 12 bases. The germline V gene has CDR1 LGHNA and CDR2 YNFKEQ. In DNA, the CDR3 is TGTGCCAGCAGCCAAGAGGGCAGGGTGGTCAATGAGCAGTTCTTC. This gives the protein CASSQEGRVVNEQFF.

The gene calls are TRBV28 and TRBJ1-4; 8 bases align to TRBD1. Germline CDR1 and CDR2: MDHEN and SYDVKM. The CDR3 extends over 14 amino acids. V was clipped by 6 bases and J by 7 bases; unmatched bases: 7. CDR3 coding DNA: TGTGCCAGCAGCCGGACAGGGCCCTCTGAAAAACTGTTTTTT. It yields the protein CASSRTGPSEKLFF.

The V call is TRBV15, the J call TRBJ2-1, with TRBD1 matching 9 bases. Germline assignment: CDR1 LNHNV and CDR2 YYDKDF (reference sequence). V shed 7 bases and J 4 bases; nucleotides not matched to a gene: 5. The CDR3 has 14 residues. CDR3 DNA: TGTGCCACCACTATTGGGACAGGGTACAATGAGCAGTTCTTC. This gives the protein CATTIGTGYNEQFF.

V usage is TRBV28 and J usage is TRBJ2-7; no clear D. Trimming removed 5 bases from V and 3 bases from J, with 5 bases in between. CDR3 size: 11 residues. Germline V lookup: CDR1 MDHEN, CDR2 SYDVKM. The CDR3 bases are TGTGCCAGCAGTCCTAACTACGAGCAGTACTTC. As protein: CASSPNYEQYF.

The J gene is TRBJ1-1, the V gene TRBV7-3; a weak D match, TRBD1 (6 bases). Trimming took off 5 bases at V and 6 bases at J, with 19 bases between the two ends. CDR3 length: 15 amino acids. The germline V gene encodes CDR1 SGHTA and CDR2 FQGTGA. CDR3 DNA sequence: TGTGCCAGCAGCCAAAGGGCGGGGGCAGTGTCTGAAGCTTTCTTT. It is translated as CASSQRAGAVSEAFF.

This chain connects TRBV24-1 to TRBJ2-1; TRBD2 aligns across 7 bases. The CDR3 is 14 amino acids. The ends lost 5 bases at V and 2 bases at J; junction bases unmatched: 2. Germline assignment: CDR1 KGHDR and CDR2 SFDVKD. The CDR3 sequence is CATSVGGAYNEQFF. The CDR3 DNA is TGTGCCACCAGTGTTGGGGGGGCCTACAATGAGCAGTTCTTC.

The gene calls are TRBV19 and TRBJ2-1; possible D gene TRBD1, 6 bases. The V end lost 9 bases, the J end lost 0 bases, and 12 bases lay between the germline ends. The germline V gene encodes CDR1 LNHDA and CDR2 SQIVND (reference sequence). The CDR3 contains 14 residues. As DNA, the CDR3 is TGTGCCAGCTCACAGGGAAGCTCCTACAATGAGCAGTTCTTC. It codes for CASSQGSSYNEQFF.

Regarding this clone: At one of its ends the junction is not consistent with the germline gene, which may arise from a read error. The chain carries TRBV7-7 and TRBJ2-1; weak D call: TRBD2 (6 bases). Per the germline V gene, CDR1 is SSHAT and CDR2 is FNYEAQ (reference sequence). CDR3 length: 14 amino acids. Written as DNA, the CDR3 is TGTGCTAGCAGCTTAGAGTGGACTACTAATGAGCAGTTCTTC. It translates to CASSLEWTTNEQFF.

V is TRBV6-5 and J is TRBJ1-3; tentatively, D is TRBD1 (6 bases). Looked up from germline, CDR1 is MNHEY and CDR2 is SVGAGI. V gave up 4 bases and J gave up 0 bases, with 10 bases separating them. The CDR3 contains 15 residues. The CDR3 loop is CASSFTQGSGNTIYF. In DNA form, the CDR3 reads TGTGCCAGCAGTTTCACACAGGGCTCTGGAAACACCATATATTTT.